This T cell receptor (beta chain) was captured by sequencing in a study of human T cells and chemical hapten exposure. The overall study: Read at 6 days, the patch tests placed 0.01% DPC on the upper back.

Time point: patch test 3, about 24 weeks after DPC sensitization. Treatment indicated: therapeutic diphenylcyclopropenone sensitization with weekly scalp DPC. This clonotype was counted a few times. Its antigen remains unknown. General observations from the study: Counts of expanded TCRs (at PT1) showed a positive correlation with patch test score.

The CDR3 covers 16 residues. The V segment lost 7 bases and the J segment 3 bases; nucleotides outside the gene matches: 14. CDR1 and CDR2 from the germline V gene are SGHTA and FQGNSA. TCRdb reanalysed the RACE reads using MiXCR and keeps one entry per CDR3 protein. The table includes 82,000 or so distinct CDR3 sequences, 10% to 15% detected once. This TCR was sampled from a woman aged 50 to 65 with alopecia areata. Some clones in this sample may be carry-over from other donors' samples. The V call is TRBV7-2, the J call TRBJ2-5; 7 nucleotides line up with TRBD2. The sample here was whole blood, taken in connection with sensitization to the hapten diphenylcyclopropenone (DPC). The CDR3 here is CASTPTGTNFKETQYF. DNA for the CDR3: TGTGCCAGCACACCCACCGGGACTAACTTCAAAGAGACCCAGTACTTC. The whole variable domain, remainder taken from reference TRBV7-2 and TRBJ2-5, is GAGVSQSPSNKVTEKGKDVELRCDPISGHTALYWYRQSLGQGLEFLIYFQGNSAPDKSGLPSDRFSAERTGGSVSTLTIQRTQQEDSAVYLCASTPTGTNFKETQYFGPGTRLLVL.